This T cell receptor beta chain was captured by sequencing in a study of T cell responses to AZD1222 COVID-19 vaccine. The study's findings and limits: Spike-specific TCR breadth and depth rose after two AZD1222 doses. Baseline serology detected seropositivity in only five or six AZD1222 recipients. Repertoires were obtained solely post-peak T cell response.

A remark on this clone: Its antigen remains unknown.

Assay: immunoSEQ multiplex PCR; the TCRdb copy retains only in-frame clones and omits some. The repertoire holds about 120,000 clones, with more than 85% as singletons. The germline V gene has CDR1 SNHLY and CDR2 FYNNEI. CDR3 length: 14 residues. The V end lost 2 bases, the J end lost 5 bases, and 12 bases lay between the germline ends. The material sequenced was peripheral blood, taken 28 days after the second AZD1222 dose. The TCR comes from an adult who received the AZD1222 COVID-19 vaccine. The rearrangement links TRBV2 to TRBJ1-1; tentative D call: TRBD1 (6 bases). CDR3 protein: CASSEKGGFTEAFF. The CDR3 nucleotides read TGTGCCAGCAGTGAAAAGGGGGGCTTTACTGAAGCTTTCTTT.